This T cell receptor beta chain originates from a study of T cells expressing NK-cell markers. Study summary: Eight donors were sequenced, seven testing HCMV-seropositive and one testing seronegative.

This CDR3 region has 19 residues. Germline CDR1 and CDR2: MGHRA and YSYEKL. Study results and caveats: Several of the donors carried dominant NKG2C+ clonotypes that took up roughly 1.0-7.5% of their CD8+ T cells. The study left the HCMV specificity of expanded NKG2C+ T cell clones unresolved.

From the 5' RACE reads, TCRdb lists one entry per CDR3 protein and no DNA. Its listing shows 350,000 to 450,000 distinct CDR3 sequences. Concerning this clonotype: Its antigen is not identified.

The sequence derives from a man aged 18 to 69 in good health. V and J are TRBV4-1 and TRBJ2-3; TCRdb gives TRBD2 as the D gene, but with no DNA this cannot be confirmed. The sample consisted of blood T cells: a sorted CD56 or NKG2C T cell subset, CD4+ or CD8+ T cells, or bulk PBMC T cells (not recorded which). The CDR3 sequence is CASSQDRGLAGFDTDTQYF.